This TCR beta chain came from a study of radiotherapy plus CTLA-4 blockade in lung cancer (dated by TCRdb to 2016 to 2019). Turning to the overall study: Among enrolled patients, under 20% had an objective response and approximately 30% reached disease control.

The study evaluated CTLA-4 blockade (ipilimumab) given together with focal radiation therapy in patients who had chemo-refractory metastatic non-small-cell lung cancer. Trimming costs V 5 bases and J 3 bases, and their ends lie 10 bases apart. The germline V gene supplies CDR1 SGHNT and CDR2 YENEEA. The CDR3 goes from the cysteine to the phenylalanine over 14 residues. The entry retains the CDR3 DNA only, 42 bases that are in frame from base 1. A word on this clone: What this receptor recognizes is not known. Per-base qualities were not stored, and no clone one base away is much larger.

Libraries were prepared through the immunoSEQ multiplex PCR assay. TCRdb took this table from immuneACCESS and kept in-frame rearrangements with V and J called. Such tables lack part of the clones; where checked against another copy, unresolved V genes explain under half of the gap, and the rest is unexplained. In all, the sample holds approximately 89,000 clones, and about 79% of those were seen once. Of the sample, 3% to 5% is held by the ten largest clones. Overall results and qualifications from the work: After treatment with radiotherapy and ipilimumab, TCR clones that originated in tumors expanded in peripheral blood. The strongest predictors of response were reported to be early dynamic shifts in blood T cell clones along with a rise in serum interferon-beta following radiation.

Material: peripheral blood, obtained from a patient treated with radiotherapy plus ipilimumab. The chain employs TRBV11-3 and TRBJ1-4; the D gene lacks a confident call. This receptor was obtained from a human donor with non-small cell lung cancer who had a partial response to radiotherapy plus ipilimumab. Some clones in this sample may be carry-over from other donors' samples. The CDR3 region has the sequence CASSVGAANEKLFF. The DNA reads as follows: TGTGCCAGCAGCGTAGGTGCAGCTAATGAAAAACTGTTTTTT.